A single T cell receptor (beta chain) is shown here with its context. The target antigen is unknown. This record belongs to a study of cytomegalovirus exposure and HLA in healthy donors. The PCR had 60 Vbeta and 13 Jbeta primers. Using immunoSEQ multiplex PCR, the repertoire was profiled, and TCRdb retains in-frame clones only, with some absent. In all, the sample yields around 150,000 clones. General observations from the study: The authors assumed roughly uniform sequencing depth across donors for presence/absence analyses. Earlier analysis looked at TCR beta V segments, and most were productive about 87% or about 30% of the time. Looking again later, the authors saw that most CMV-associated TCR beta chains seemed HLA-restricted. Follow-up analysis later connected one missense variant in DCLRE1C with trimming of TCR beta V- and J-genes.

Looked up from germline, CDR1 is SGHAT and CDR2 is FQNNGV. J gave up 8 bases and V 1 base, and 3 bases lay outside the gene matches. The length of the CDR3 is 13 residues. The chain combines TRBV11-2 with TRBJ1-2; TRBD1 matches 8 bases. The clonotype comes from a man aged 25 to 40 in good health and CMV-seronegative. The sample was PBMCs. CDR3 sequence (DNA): TGTGCCAGCAGCTTAGGACAGGGGAGCGGCTACACCTTC. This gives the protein CASSLGQGSGYTF.